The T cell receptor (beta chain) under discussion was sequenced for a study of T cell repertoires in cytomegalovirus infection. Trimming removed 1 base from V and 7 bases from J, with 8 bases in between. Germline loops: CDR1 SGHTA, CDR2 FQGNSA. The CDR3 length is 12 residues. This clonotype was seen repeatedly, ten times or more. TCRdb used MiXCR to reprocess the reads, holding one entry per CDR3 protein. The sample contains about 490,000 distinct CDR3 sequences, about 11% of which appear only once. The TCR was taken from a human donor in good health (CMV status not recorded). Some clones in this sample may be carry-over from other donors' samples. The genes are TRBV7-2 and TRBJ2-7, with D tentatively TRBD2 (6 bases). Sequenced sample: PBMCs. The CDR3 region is CASSLVEGEQYF. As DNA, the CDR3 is TGTGCCAGCAGCTTAGTGGAGGGGGAGCAGTACTTC.